This T cell receptor beta chain was recorded in a study of blood T cell repertoires in COVID-19 (dated by TCRdb to about 2020). Notes on the research overall: The collaborator samples originated in the United States, Italy and Spain and spanned the acute and convalescent phases of COVID-19. The prospective study material was composed of cDNA or gDNA derived from T cells, B-cell-depleted T cells, or PBMCs. Subjects who had been exposed to COVID-19, were actively infected with it, or had recovered from it provided the deeply sampled blood TCRbeta repertoires that made up the dataset. The repertoires were released in a freely available public database intended as a resource for research on the immune response to SARS-CoV-2. The samples were drawn from two sources: the first 160 participants of the ongoing ImmuneRACE study, and 950 to 1,500 subjects contributed by 6 global collaborators. Sample metadata almost always included a de-identified subject ID, COVID-19 status, age in years and sex. Where available, HLA class I and class II types were obtained from metadata supplied by the sample provider rather than from assay-based typing. What the research found in general, with its limitations: The quantity of clinical and demographic metadata differed by source and by participant and was supplied without curation.

The immunoSEQ Assay, a bias-controlled multiplex PCR, was used to amplify TCRbeta CDR3 regions from genomic DNA. For the original study's pipeline: The number of nucleated cells in each sample was estimated by amplification of reference gene primers within the assay. Sequence reads were collapsed and filtered to measure the absolute abundance of every unique TCRbeta CDR3 rearrangement. For each sample, productive Simpson clonality was calculated as the square root of Simpson's diversity index across productive rearrangements. What TCRdb holds here is the immuneACCESS table cut down to in-frame rearrangements. Part of the clones is not present; checked against another copy, under half of the missing clones reflect an unresolved V gene, and the others are unexplained. The DNA was the basis for D and trimming; V, J and clone size are from that table. The table for this sample lists fewer than 180,000 clones; 84% of them were counted only once. Less than 2.5% of the sample is held by the ten biggest clonotypes.

As for this clone: The specificity of this receptor is unknown. No clone much larger than this one lies a single base away; base qualities are absent.

The collaborating institutions used their own protocols to collect whole blood in K2EDTA tubes. For TCRbeta analysis, collaborators shipped samples as frozen whole blood, isolated PBMCs, or DNA extracted from either of those sample types. V loses 8 bases of germline sequence and J loses 6 bases, and the interval between the two ends is 11 bases. The germline V gene gives CDR1 as SNHLY and CDR2 as FYNNEI. Measured from the cysteine to the phenylalanine, the CDR3 is 12 residues long. The kept DNA is CDR3 alone, 36 bases in frame from the first base. Rearrangement joined TRBV2 to TRBJ2-1, with TRBD2 perhaps the D gene, on 6 matching bases. The sequencing sample was made of peripheral blood. The sequence was collected from a man aged 70 or older with acute or convalescent COVID-19. Here the CDR3 is given as CASAGTTNEQFF. The bases read TGTGCCAGCGCGGGGACGACCAATGAGCAGTTCTTC.